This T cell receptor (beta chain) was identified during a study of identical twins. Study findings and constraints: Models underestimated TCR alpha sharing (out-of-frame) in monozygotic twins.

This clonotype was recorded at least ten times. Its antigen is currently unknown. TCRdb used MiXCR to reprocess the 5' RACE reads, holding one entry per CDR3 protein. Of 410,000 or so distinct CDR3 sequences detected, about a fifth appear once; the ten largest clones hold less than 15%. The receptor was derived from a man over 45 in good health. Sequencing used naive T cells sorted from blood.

The CDR3 sequence is CSARVRGRTETQYF. CDR3 in DNA: TGCAGTGCTAGAGTTAGGGGGCGAACGGAGACCCAGTACTTC. The chain couples TRBV20-1 to TRBJ2-5, with TRBD1 identical over 7 bases. CDR3 length: 14 amino acids. The ends lost 1 base at V and 5 bases at J; junction bases unmatched: 7. Looked up from germline, CDR1 is DFQATT and CDR2 is SNEGSKA (reference sequence).